Included here is one T cell receptor beta chain sequence, with context. The antigen this receptor binds is unknown. Base qualities are not recorded, but no much larger clone differs from it by a single base. This entry belongs to a study of T-cell memory formation after mild COVID-19 (dated by TCRdb to the early 2020s). Regarding the study in general: TCR sequence clusters from the two donors were largely donor specific. The cohort was made up of two young adult volunteers, one female and one male, who were previously healthy. In a couple of donors, T-cell clones that expanded and contracted after mild COVID-19 were tracked by sequencing TCRalpha and TCRbeta repertoires over time. Broader findings and caveats from the paper: Contracting CD4+ clones were located mainly in the CM and EM memory subsets, whereas CD8+ clones were found to be enriched in EMRA. Only a couple of mild cases were covered in the study, and larger cohorts including severe cases with pre-infection samples were considered necessary. Some responding clones were found in pre-infection memory, which suggests that pre-existing cross-reactive memory T cells took part in the SARS-CoV-2 response. SARS-CoV-2 specificity of the second-wave clones peaking on day 37 was not confirmed. Clones that contracted from day 15 to 85 showed balanced CD4/CD8 phenotypes, whereas a second wave of clones that expanded from day 15 to 37 leaned towards CD4+.

V gives up 4 bases and J gives up 0 bases, and the segment between their germline ends measures 10 bases. Reading from cysteine to phenylalanine, the CDR3 counts 15 amino acids. CDR3 DNA is the only sequence kept; it has 45 bases, read in frame from the first base. CDR1 SGHTA and CDR2 FQGTGA are derived from the germline V gene. Ficoll-Paque density gradient centrifugation was used to isolate PBMCs. Sequencing relied on an Illumina NovaSeq 6000. TCRalpha and TCRbeta cDNA libraries were built by 5'RACE with constant-segment primers, adding sample barcodes and unique molecular identifiers. Trizol reagent was used to extract RNA from every sample. Amplification of the libraries took two PCR steps, and the second step added a second sample barcode plus Illumina TruSeq adapters. The libraries were sequenced on an Illumina NovaSeq using 2 x 150 bp paired-end reads. In the original analysis: The reads were demultiplexed and collapsed into UMI-guided consensus sequences using migec v1.2.7. Using mixcr v2.1.11, UMI consensuses were aligned to TRA and TRB V and J templates and then assembled into clonotypes. Expanded or contracted clonotypes were those called significant by both edgeR and NoisET, with noise models trained on biological replicates. For edgeR calls, a false discovery rate-adjusted p below 0.01 and a log2 fold-change threshold of 1 were applied. PCA with hierarchical clustering of max-normalized trajectories of the 1000 most abundant clonotypes was used as exploratory dynamics analysis. Each responding clone was given a CD4 or CD8 phenotype based on the CD4+ and CD8+ repertoires, which had been sequenced separately. Through fastp at Q25 and MiXCR, TCRdb rebuilt clones from the public reads, retaining in-frame beta chains. Rows are combined by CDR3 protein, so each entry shows the most common genes and DNA. TCRdb's processing, not the authors', yielded these V and J calls. In all, the sample holds 250,000 or so distinct CDR3 sequences, and approximately 9% of those were seen once. Of the sample, 22% is held by the ten largest clones.

This receptor chain uses TRBV7-3 and TRBJ2-1; no D segment can be confidently identified. Sequenced input: PBMCs or a T cell subset sorted from them (not recorded which). The clonotype was recovered from a man younger than 35 who had mild COVID-19 (a few samples of this study predate the infection). The sample titles of this study are shuffled in the database, so cell type and time point are left out; the donor was told from shared clones. The base sequence is TGTGCCAGCAGCTCCCGACGGAGCTCCTACAATGAGCAGTTCTTC. Its protein is CASSSRRSSYNEQFF.